This TCR beta chain was sequenced in a study of blood T cell repertoires in COVID-19 (dated by TCRdb to the early 2020s). Background for the entire study: Collaborator samples came from the United States, Italy and Spain and covered acute and convalescent phases of COVID-19. The material from the prospective study consisted of cDNA or gDNA derived from T cells, B-cell-depleted T cells, or PBMCs. Subjects who had been exposed to COVID-19, were actively infected with it, or had recovered from it provided the deeply sampled blood TCRbeta repertoires that made up the dataset. The repertoires were released in a freely available public database meant as a resource for research on the immune response to SARS-CoV-2. The samples were drawn from the first 160 participants of the ongoing ImmuneRACE study and from some 1,300 subjects provided by 6 global collaborators. Sample metadata almost always included a de-identified subject ID, COVID-19 status, age in years and sex. Where available, HLA class I and class II types were taken from metadata supplied by the sample provider and were not determined by assay-based typing.

Reading the germline V gene gives CDR1 SGDLS and CDR2 YYNGEE. CDR3 length: 16 amino acids, cysteine to phenylalanine. Only CDR3 DNA remains: 48 bases, in frame from the first base. From V the trimming removes 0 bases and from J it removes 1 base, while the gene matches leave 2 bases of the junction unaccounted for. Summary of the overall study and its limitations: How much clinical and demographic metadata was included differed by source and by participant, and the metadata was provided uncurated.

A few counts support this clone. The antigen this receptor binds is unknown. No clone much larger than this one lies a single base away; base qualities are absent. Each collaborating institution followed its own protocols to collect whole blood in K2EDTA tubes. For TCRbeta analysis, collaborators shipped samples in one of three forms: frozen whole blood, isolated PBMCs, or DNA extracted from either of those sample types. The immunoSEQ Assay, a bias-controlled multiplex PCR, was used to amplify TCRbeta CDR3 regions from genomic DNA. The paper's data handling went like this. Nucleated cell counts per sample were estimated from amplification of reference gene primers within the assay. To quantify the absolute abundance of each unique TCRbeta CDR3 rearrangement, sequence reads were collapsed and filtered. For each sample, productive Simpson clonality was calculated as the square root of Simpson's diversity index over productive rearrangements. As stored in TCRdb, this immuneACCESS dataset retains in-frame rearrangements with V and J assigned. A fraction of the clones does not appear; measured against another copy, unresolved V genes explain less than half of the discrepancy, and the remainder lacks a known reason. V, J and clone size reflect that table, while D and trimming were determined from the DNA. The sample contains fewer than 200,000 clones, approximately 88% of them found a single time. The ten largest clones capture around 8.4% of the sample.

Recombination linked TRBV9 to TRBJ2-1; 9 junctional bases match TRBD1. The sequencing sample was made of peripheral blood. The TCR sequence derives from a woman of 80 years or more with active or convalescent COVID-19. In nucleotide form, the sequence is TGTGCCAGCAGCGTAGAAGGGACAGGGTCCTACAATGAGCAGTTCTTC. The translation is CASSVEGTGSYNEQFF.